These 10 T cell receptor beta chains were all obtained from the same sample, sequenced in a study of identical twins. TCRdb passed the 5' RACE reads through MiXCR, listing each CDR3 protein once. The sample gives 500,000 or so distinct CDR3 sequences, roughly 13% of which show up once; 0.98% is in the top ten. These same data were also listed under a study on yellow fever vaccine responses in identical twins.

Material for sequencing was CD4+ T cells sorted from blood. The receptor source for this set is a woman younger than 30 in good health.

This clonotype appeared many times. The rearrangement links TRBV7-9 to TRBJ2-7; 11 bases line up with TRBD2. CDR1 is SEHNR and CDR2 is FQNEAQ in the germline V gene (reference sequence). The length of the CDR3 is 15 residues. The junction had 4 bases not matched to a gene; V was cut back by 2 bases and J by 4 bases. CDR3 amino acids: CASSLLSSGGYEQYF. CDR3 bases: TGTGCCAGCAGCTTACTCTCTAGCGGGGGGTACGAGCAGTACTTC.

V and J are TRBV29-1 and TRBJ1-1, with D possibly TRBD1 on 6 matching bases. Germline V CDR1 and CDR2: SQVTM, ANQGSEA. The CDR3 length is 13 residues. V shed 2 bases and J shed 7 bases, with 14 bases lying between them. In DNA, the CDR3 is TGCAGCGTTGAACGTTCAGGGGTCGGTGAAGCTTTCTTT. Its protein is CSVERSGVGEAFF.

This clonotype was found a few times. This rearrangement joins TRBV5-5 to TRBJ1-5; tentatively, D is TRBD1 (6 bases). Per germline, CDR1 SGHKS and CDR2 YYEKEE (reference sequence). This CDR3 is 15 amino acids long. V was shortened by 3 bases and J by 1 base, with 11 bases between the two germline ends. The CDR3 region is CASSSGVPSNQPQHF. For the CDR3, the DNA is TGTGCCAGCAGCTCAGGGGTGCCGAGCAATCAGCCCCAGCATTTT.

This clonotype was counted a few times. The chain recombines TRBV6-2 or TRBV6-3 with TRBJ2-2; no clear D gene. V was shortened by 6 bases and J by 1 base, with 9 bases between the two germline ends. Germline V gene lookup returns CDR1 MNHEY and CDR2 SVGEGT. The CDR3 is 14 amino acids. CDR3 loop: CASSKTGNTGELFF. CDR3 coding DNA: TGTGCCAGCAGCAAGACGGGGAACACCGGGGAGCTGTTTTTT.

The gene calls are TRBV12-5 and TRBJ2-7, with TRBD1 as a possible D gene (6 bases). In germline, CDR1 is LGHNT, CDR2 FRNRAP. The CDR3 is made up of 16 amino acids. The CDR3 protein is CASSSAGQRLSYEQYF. As DNA, the CDR3 is TGTGCCTCCAGCTCAGCCGGACAGCGCCTCTCCTACGAGCAGTACTTC. The full variable domain, its missing parts supplied by reference TRBV12-5 and TRBJ2-7, is DARVTQTPRHKVTEMGQEVTMRCQPILGHNTVFWYRQTMMQGLELLAYFRNRAPLDDSGMPKDRFSAEMPDATLATLKIQPSEPRDSAVYFCASSSAGQRLSYEQYFGPGTRLTVT.

V and J are TRBV7-9 and TRBJ2-1; TRBD1 matches 9 bases. Trimming removed 3 bases from V and 5 bases from J; junction bases left unmatched: 11. The germline V gene encodes CDR1 SEHNR and CDR2 FQNEAQ (reference sequence). CDR3 length: 17 amino acids. In DNA form, the CDR3 reads TGTGCCAGCAGCTTCCTTCCGGGACAGGGTAGAGACAATGAGCAGTTCTTC. It encodes CASSFLPGQGRDNEQFF. The full variable domain, with the rest looked up from reference TRBV7-9 and TRBJ2-1, is DTGVSQNPRHKITKRGQNVTFRCDPISEHNRLYWYRQTLGQGPEFLTYFQNEAQLEKSRLLSDRFSAERPKGSFSTLEIQRTEQGDSAMYLCASSFLPGQGRDNEQFFGPGTRLTVL.

Many counts were recorded for this clonotype. V usage is TRBV11-1 and J usage is TRBJ1-2; D remains unclear. There are 15 residues in the CDR3. Trimming took 10 bases from V and 5 from J, leaving 23 bases between them. The V gene's germline CDR1 is SGHAT and CDR2 FQDESV (reference sequence). CDR3 sequence: CATSPPRTPLYGYTF. Written as DNA, the CDR3 is TGTGCCACATCCCCGCCCAGGACCCCACTTTATGGCTACACCTTC.

The sample holds a few counts of this clonotype. The chain joins TRBV5-1 to TRBJ2-5; D remains ambiguous. The CDR3 extends over 13 amino acids. V was shortened by 0 bases and J by 0 bases, with 3 bases between the two germline ends. Germline CDR1 and CDR2: SGHRS and YFSETQ. CDR3 loop: CASSLGDQETQYF. CDR3 bases: TGCGCCAGCAGCTTGGGGGACCAAGAGACCCAGTACTTC.

This clonotype was detected only a few times. The chain recombines TRBV11-2 with TRBJ2-5; no definite D call. Trimming cost V 0 bases and J 3 bases, with 11 bases left between them. The CDR3 spans 15 residues. Germline CDR1 is SGHAT and CDR2 is FQNNGV. CDR3 amino acids: CASSLERLAEETQYF. CDR3 DNA: TGTGCCAGCAGCTTAGAGAGGCTGGCCGAAGAGACCCAGTACTTC.

This clonotype has a count of ten or more. J is TRBJ2-3 and V is TRBV15; tentatively, D is TRBD1 (6 bases). V lost 4 bases to trimming and J lost 0 bases, with 11 bases between them. Per the germline V gene, CDR1 is LNHNV and CDR2 is YYDKDF (reference sequence). This CDR3 has 15 amino acids. CDR3 bases: TGTGCCACCAGCACCGGGACAACCAGCACAGATACGCAGTATTTT. Its translation is CATSTGTTSTDTQYF.